Detailed here is one TCR beta chain. The sample comes from a study of blood T cell repertoires in COVID-19. The CDR3 sequence is 14 residues long. CDR1 is MNHEY, CDR2 SMNVEV, per germline (reference sequence). The V gene end was trimmed by 2 bases and the J gene end by 0 bases; junction bases not matched to a gene: 0. The data were produced by immunoSEQ multiplex PCR, yet TCRdb's version contains in-frame clones alone and is incomplete. The sample shows approximately 46,000 clones, roughly 86% of them seen only once. The clonotype originates from a human donor in a cohort sampled during active COVID-19. This chain joins TRBV27 and TRBJ2-7; 8 nucleotides line up with TRBD1. Sequencing input: peripheral blood. This chain's CDR3 is CASSLQGASYEQYF. The CDR3 coding sequence is TGTGCCAGCAGTTTACAGGGGGCCTCCTACGAGCAGTACTTC.